A single sample gave rise to the 19 T cell receptor beta chains below, sequenced in a study of CD8 T cells in ankylosing spondylitis. General study points: Ankylosing spondylitis blood appeared to be characterized by a TCR beta motif of fewer than ten highly homologous variants.

TCRdb called the 5' RACE reads again in MiXCR, with one record for every CDR3 protein. Of 130,000 or so distinct CDR3 sequences in the sample, 17% were seen once. These receptors have no identified antigens. Specimen: blood, either unsorted or a sorted T cell fraction (not recorded which). All receptors come from a male donor with ankylosing spondylitis.

This clonotype appeared once. The chain carries TRBV11-1 and TRBJ2-5, with TRBD2 identical over 7 bases. The germline gives CDR1 SGHAT, CDR2 FQDESV (reference sequence). Trimming removed 5 bases from V and 5 bases from J; junction bases left unmatched: 23. The CDR3 has 19 amino acids. The CDR3 loop reads CASSGRATSGKEVSETQYF. The CDR3 region has the DNA TGTGCCAGCAGCGGTAGGGCAACGAGCGGGAAAGAAGTTTCGGAGACCCAGTACTTC.

The chain carries TRBV7-9 and TRBJ2-5; D gene unclear. V shed 0 bases and J shed 10 bases, with 6 bases lying between them. The CDR3 has 11 residues. Germline values: CDR1 SEHNR, CDR2 FQNEAQ (reference sequence). The CDR3 region is CASSLAEDQYF. CDR3 bases: TGTGCCAGCAGCTTAGCTGAGGACCAGTACTTC. Full variable domain (rest looked up from reference TRBV7-9 and TRBJ2-5): DTGVSQNPRHKITKRGQNVTFRCDPISEHNRLYWYRQTLGQGPEFLTYFQNEAQLEKSRLLSDRFSAERPKGSFSTLEIQRTEQGDSAMYLCASSLAEDQYFGPGTRLLVL.

This clonotype has a handful of counts. The rearrangement joins TRBV27 to TRBJ1-2; no clear D. Trimming took off 2 bases at V and 8 bases at J, with 9 bases between the two ends. This CDR3 is 12 amino acids long. Germline lookup yields CDR1 MNHEY and CDR2 SMNVEV (reference sequence). CDR3 bases: TGTGCCAGCAGTTTAGCCGGACGCGGCTACACCTTC. Residues: CASSLAGRGYTF.

This sequence joins TRBV20-1 and TRBJ2-1; 9 bases map to TRBD2. The junction had 25 bases not matched to a gene; V was cut back by 6 bases and J by 4 bases. Germline V lookup: CDR1 DFQATT, CDR2 SNEGSKA (reference sequence). The CDR3 length is 20 residues. The DNA for the CDR3 is TGCAGTGCCCGCGATCCGCCTAGCGGGGAGACGGGGCTGGTTTACAATGAGCAGTTCTTC. This translates into CSARDPPSGETGLVYNEQFF.

This clonotype was counted between two and nine times. This chain connects TRBV10-3 to TRBJ2-1, with no clear D. This CDR3 is 15 amino acids long. The germline CDR1 and CDR2 sequences are ENHRY and SYGVKD. V lost 5 bases, J lost 2 bases, and 13 bases lay in between. CDR3: CAISPLGSPYNEQFF. The CDR3, as DNA: TGTGCCATCAGTCCCCTAGGATCTCCCTACAATGAGCAGTTCTTC.

The chain combines TRBV29-1 with TRBJ2-7; D not resolved. Germline V gives CDR1 SQVTM, CDR2 ANQGSEA. The CDR3 contains 14 residues. The V end was cut by 4 bases, the J end by 0 bases, with 13 bases between. The CDR3 DNA is TGCAGCGTTGTTGGGCCAGACCGCTCCTACGAGCAGTACTTC. Translated, it gives CSVVGPDRSYEQYF.

The table lists this clonotype with a count of one. The J gene is TRBJ2-1, the V gene TRBV7-3, with TRBD2 identical over 11 bases. J lost 4 bases, V lost 5 bases, and 13 bases had no gene match. CDR1 SGHTA and CDR2 FQGTGA come from the germline V gene. This CDR3 is built from 18 residues. The chain's CDR3 is CASSRRPSTSGIYNEQFF. The CDR3 DNA sequence: TGTGCCAGCAGCCGGCGCCCCTCGACTAGCGGGATTTACAATGAGCAGTTCTTC.

The chain employs TRBV20-1 and TRBJ2-1; D perhaps matches TRBD2 (6 bases). The germline V gene encodes CDR1 DFQATT and CDR2 SNEGSKA (reference sequence). Trimming shortened V by 1 base and J by 2 bases, and 9 bases separated the two germline ends. The CDR3 covers 14 residues. The chain's CDR3 is CSARVGGTYNEQFF. The CDR3 DNA sequence: TGCAGTGCTAGAGTGGGGGGAACCTACAATGAGCAGTTCTTC.

The genes are TRBV27 and TRBJ2-7; D is ambiguous. The CDR3 has 14 residues. The ends were cut back, 3 bases at V and 6 bases at J, with 15 bases in the middle. The germline V gene encodes CDR1 MNHEY and CDR2 SMNVEV (reference sequence). The CDR3 loop reads CASSLRSFLGEQYF. In DNA form, the CDR3 reads TGTGCCAGCAGTTTGCGGAGCTTTCTGGGCGAGCAGTACTTC.

CDR3 sequence (DNA): TGCGCCAGCAGTGAGTTAGTGGGAGCAGAGAGCACAGATACGCAGTATTTT. Encoded protein: CASSELVGAESTDTQYF. The gene calls are TRBV10-1 and TRBJ2-3; a possible D gene is TRBD2 (5 bases). The germline V gene has CDR1 WNHNN and CDR2 SYGVQD (reference sequence). The CDR3 consists of 17 residues. Trimming cost V 1 base and J 0 bases, with 14 bases left between them.

This clonotype appeared a few times. This chain links TRBV7-9 with TRBJ2-7; 9 nucleotides line up with TRBD1. The CDR3 has 16 amino acids. Losses at the gene ends were 4 bases for V and 4 bases for J; bases not matched to a gene: 11. Germline V gene lookup returns CDR1 SEHNR and CDR2 FQNEAQ (reference sequence). The CDR3, as DNA: TGTGCCAGCAGCTCTGGACAGGGGATGCGACAGTACGAGCAGTACTTC. Its translation is CASSSGQGMRQYEQYF.

The V gene is TRBV7-9, the J gene TRBJ2-3; possibly TRBD2 for D (6 bases). CDR3 length equals 14 residues. The germline V and J ends were trimmed by 2 bases and 6 bases, with 12 bases remaining between them. The germline V gene encodes CDR1 SEHNR and CDR2 FQNEAQ (reference sequence). The DNA of the CDR3 is TGTGCCAGCAGCTTATCTCGTGCGGGGGATACGCAGTATTTT. Translation: CASSLSRAGDTQYF.

There are many counts of this clonotype. This sequence joins TRBV5-6 and TRBJ2-7; no reliable D call. Trimming took 0 bases from V and 2 from J, leaving 9 bases between them. The CDR3 runs 14 residues. Germline V gene sequence: CDR1 SGHDT, CDR2 YYEEEE. CDR3 nucleotides: TGTGCCAGCAGCTTGGTGTCCAAGACCTACGAGCAGTACTTC. Its protein is CASSLVSKTYEQYF.

At least ten counts were recorded for this clonotype. The chain couples TRBV29-1 to TRBJ2-4; D is unclear. Between the trimmed V and J ends, which lost 3 bases and 1 base, there was a span of 13 bases. The germline V gene has CDR1 SQVTM and CDR2 ANQGSEA. CDR3 length equals 15 residues. CDR3 amino acids: CSVDDPEEAKNIQYF. The CDR3 DNA is TGCAGCGTTGATGACCCTGAAGAGGCCAAAAACATTCAGTACTTC.

This clonotype was seen at least ten times. V is TRBV5-1 and J is TRBJ2-7; TRBD1 or TRBD2 may be the D gene (6 bases each). Germline V gives CDR1 SGHRS, CDR2 YFSETQ. The CDR3 runs to 12 residues. The V and J ends lost 4 bases and 4 bases respectively, with 9 bases between them. CDR3 DNA sequence: TGCGCCAGCAGCGGAGGGGGATACGAGCAGTACTTC. As protein: CASSGGGYEQYF.

This clonotype occurred a few times. This chain connects TRBV7-9 to TRBJ2-7; 9 nucleotides match TRBD2. Looked up from germline, CDR1 is SEHNR and CDR2 is FQNEAQ (reference sequence). This CDR3 is 16 amino acids long. Trimming took 4 bases from V and 6 from J; bases not matched to a gene: 13. The CDR3 DNA is TGTGCCAGCAGCTATGGACTAGCGAGACTACGTGGCGAGCAGTACTTC. Its translation: CASSYGLARLRGEQYF. The whole variable domain, filled in from reference TRBV7-9 and TRBJ2-7, reads DTGVSQNPRHKITKRGQNVTFRCDPISEHNRLYWYRQTLGQGPEFLTYFQNEAQLEKSRLLSDRFSAERPKGSFSTLEIQRTEQGDSAMYLCASSYGLARLRGEQYFGPGTRLTVT.

This clonotype was seen a handful of times. V is TRBV20-1 and J is TRBJ1-5; 11 nucleotides agree with TRBD1. The CDR3 covers 15 residues. Germline lookup yields CDR1 DFQATT and CDR2 SNEGSKA (reference sequence). V shed 4 bases and J 9 bases; nucleotides not matched to a gene: 11. The CDR3 loop reads CSATRRDRGFRPQHF. DNA of the CDR3: TGCAGTGCTACCCGCCGGGACAGGGGGTTTCGGCCCCAGCATTTT.

This clonotype was seen more than once but under ten times. The chain combines TRBV6-5 with TRBJ1-2; D is perhaps TRBD1 (5 bases). The ends were cut back, 2 bases at V and 4 bases at J, with 14 bases in the middle. The V gene's germline CDR1 is MNHEY and CDR2 SVGAGI. The CDR3 contains 15 residues. CDR3 DNA: TGTGCCAGCAGTTACGCCAACACAGGATTCTATGGCTACACCTTC. Translation gives CASSYANTGFYGYTF.

The chain is built from TRBV6-4 and TRBJ2-3; 10 bases are shared with TRBD2. The germline V gene encodes CDR1 MRHNA and CDR2 SNTAGT. After removal of 2 bases from V and 1 base from J, the junction contained 0 bases not matched to a gene. The CDR3 spans 15 residues. The CDR3 loop is CASSDGTSGTDTQYF. CDR3 bases: TGTGCCAGCAGTGACGGGACTAGCGGCACAGATACGCAGTATTTT.